The rows below give T cell receptor beta chains drawn from one sample of a study of shared clonotypes between healthy human individuals. TCRdb's table, derived via immunoSEQ multiplex PCR, lists solely in-frame clones and lacks some. The sample comprises about 2.4 million clones, approximately 94% of which are singletons, and 0.36% rests with the top ten. Material: naive CD4+ T cells from PBMCs. These receptors were obtained from a man aged 18 to 29 in good health. Some clones in this sample may be carry-over from other donors' samples. Each CDR3 is given with its conserved first and last residue. The D gene is left open where the match is weak. Part of the rows lack a size; the others show once, few, many or a class for expanded clones.

j_gene	abundance	d_gene	v_gene	CDR3nt	CDR3aa
TRBJ2-1	NA	NA	TRBV25-1	TGTGCCAGCAGTGAACGGGCCTCTTACAATGAGCAGTTCTTC	CASSERASYNEQFF
TRBJ2-2	NA	TRBD1	TRBV18	TGTGCCAGCTCACTCACAGGGGGCACCGGGGAGCTGTTTTTT	CASSLTGGTGELFF
TRBJ1-2	NA	NA	TRBV5-1	TGCGCCAGCAGCCCTGAAGGGACGGACTATGGCTACACCTTC	CASSPEGTDYGYTF
TRBJ2-1	NA	TRBD2	TRBV18	TGTGCCAGCTCACTTGACGGACTAGCGGGAGGTAATGAGCAGTTCTTC	CASSLDGLAGGNEQFF
TRBJ1-6	NA	NA	TRBV11-2	TGTGCCAGCAGCTTAGACCTCGCATCACCCCTCCACTTT	CASSLDLASPLHF
TRBJ2-1	NA	NA	TRBV4-1	TGCGCCAGCAGTAGACGGGACTTCAACAATGAGCAGTTCTTC	CASSRRDFNNEQFF
TRBJ1-1	few	NA	TRBV18	TGTGCCAGCTCACCAATAAACGGGGGTAGAACTGAAGCTTTCTTT	CASSPINGGRTEAFF
TRBJ1-4	NA	NA	TRBV5-5	TGTGCCAGCAGCTCGGGGGGGACGAATGCTGAAAAACTGTTTTTT	CASSSGGTNAEKLFF
TRBJ1-1	once	TRBD1	TRBV6-6	TGTGCCAGCAGTCGAATCGCGACAGGGTATGAAGCTTTCTTT	CASSRIATGYEAFF
TRBJ2-7	once	NA	TRBV7-2	TGTGCCAGCAGCTCCAGGACAGCTACCTACGAGCAGTACTTC	CASSSRTATYEQYF
TRBJ2-1	NA	TRBD2	TRBV28	TGTGCCAGCCCGAAAAGCGGGAGGGCCAGCACCTACAATGAGCAGTTCTTC	CASPKSGRASTYNEQFF
TRBJ2-1	NA	TRBD2	TRBV18	TGTGCCAGCTCACGAGGACTAGGCTCCTACAATGAGCAGTTCTTC	CASSRGLGSYNEQFF
TRBJ2-2	NA	TRBD2	TRBV18	TGTGCCAGCTCACCATGGACTAGCGGGAACACCGGGGAGCTGTTTTTT	CASSPWTSGNTGELFF
TRBJ2-7	NA	TRBD1	TRBV7-8	TGTGCCAGCAGCCCTATGCGGGACAGGCCCTACGAGCAGTACTTC	CASSPMRDRPYEQYF
TRBJ1-1	NA	TRBD1	TRBV6-5	TGTGCCAGCAGTCGGAGTACAGGGGTGCGGACTGAAGCTTTCTTT	CASSRSTGVRTEAFF
TRBJ2-7	NA	NA	TRBV7-2	TGTGCCAGCAGGTCCCAGGGTGCGTCCTACGAGCAGTACTTC	CASRSQGASYEQYF
TRBJ2-7	NA	NA	TRBV28	TGTGCCAGCAGTTTACGAGGGCCCTACGAGCAGTACTTC	CASSLRGPYEQYF
TRBJ2-7	NA	NA	TRBV28	TGTGCCAGCACCTCCCCGGCATCTGCCCGCTCCTACGAGCAGTACTTC	CASTSPASARSYEQYF
TRBJ1-3	NA	NA	TRBV9	TGTGCCAGCAGCCTGGGGCTGGCTTTTGATAACACCATATATTTT	CASSLGLAFDNTIYF
TRBJ2-1	NA	TRBD2	TRBV25-1	TGTGCCAGCTCAGGACTAGCGGGAGGGCCGTCCTACAATGAGCAGTTCTTC	CASSGLAGGPSYNEQFF
TRBJ2-5	NA	TRBD2	TRBV13	TGTGCCAGCAGCCAGGGACTAGTCCTAGAGACCCAGTACTTC	CASSQGLVLETQYF
TRBJ2-7	NA	TRBD2	TRBV29-1	TGCAGCGTTGCAACCCTAGCGGGAGTTTTCTCGGGGGAGCAGTACTTC	CSVATLAGVFSGEQYF
TRBJ2-1	NA	TRBD1	TRBV28	TGTGCCAGCAGTTTCGGACAGGGGGGGGATGAGCAGTTCTTC	CASSFGQGGDEQFF
TRBJ1-1	NA	TRBD1	TRBV5-1	TGCGCCAGCAGACGGACCGGGGACAGGGTTGGCTCTGAAGCTTTCTTT	CASRRTGDRVGSEAFF
TRBJ2-1	NA	TRBD2	TRBV5-4	TGTGCCAGCAGCCCTAGCGGCCTCTCCTACAATGAGCAGTTCTTC	CASSPSGLSYNEQFF
TRBJ1-5	NA	TRBD1	TRBV28	TGTGCCAGCAGGCCGGGACAGGGTTATCAGCCCCAGCATTTT	CASRPGQGYQPQHF
TRBJ2-2	NA	NA	TRBV7-8	TGTGCCAGCAGCTTATTAGGGCTCGGGGAGCTGTTTTTT	CASSLLGLGELFF
TRBJ1-2	NA	TRBD1	TRBV2	TGTGCCAGCAGGGAAAACAGGGGCCACCGGGGCTATGGCTACACCTTC	CASRENRGHRGYGYTF
TRBJ2-7	few	TRBD1	TRBV5-1	TGCGCCAGCAGCCCGGACAGGGCCTGGGAGCAGTACTTC	CASSPDRAWEQYF
TRBJ2-5	once	TRBD1	TRBV12-5	TGTGCTAGTGGCCTCACTGGACAGGGCCAAGAGACCCAGTACTTC	CASGLTGQGQETQYF